The 22 T cell receptor beta chains reported below all come from one sample, sequenced in a study of T cell responses to AZD1222 COVID-19 vaccine. Clones were sequenced by immunoSEQ multiplex PCR, and TCRdb holds only the in-frame ones, with some missing. The repertoire has approximately 160,000 clones, under 95% of them found once; the top ten carry roughly 5.5%. The input for sequencing was peripheral blood, taken 28 days after the second AZD1222 dose. Receptors were obtained from an adult who received the AZD1222 COVID-19 vaccine.

The chain carries TRBV30 and TRBJ2-1, with TRBD1 as a possible D gene (5 bases). Germline lookup yields CDR1 GTSNPN and CDR2 SVGIG (reference sequence). The CDR3 is made up of 14 amino acids. Trimming took 2 bases from V and 7 from J, leaving 15 bases between them. CDR3 sequence: CAWSRGWIGNEQFF. The CDR3 DNA reads TGTGCCTGGAGTAGGGGATGGATTGGAAATGAGCAGTTCTTC.

The chain has TRBV18 and TRBJ2-7; TRBD1 matches 11 bases. The CDR3 length is 15 residues. V dropped 0 bases and J dropped 3; count of bases not matched to a gene: 1. Germline lookup yields CDR1 KGHSH and CDR2 LQKENI. CDR3 loop: CASSPPGQGGYEQYF. DNA of the CDR3: TGTGCCAGCTCACCACCGGGACAGGGGGGCTACGAGCAGTACTTC.

The gene calls are TRBV1 and TRBJ2-7; no DNA check was done on the table's D call, TRBD2. TRBV1 is flagged as a pseudogene. The CDR3 has 16 residues. The CDR3 protein is CTSSQDDGRPSYEQYF. The CDR3 DNA follows: TGCACCAGCAGCCAAGATGACGGGAGGCCCTCCTACGAGCAGTACTTC.

This rearrangement joins TRBV25-1 to TRBJ1-1; no firm D call. The CDR3 is 12 residues long. V was cut by 1 base and J by 8 bases, with 8 bases left in between. The V gene's germline CDR1 is MGHDK and CDR2 SYGVNS. The CDR3 sequence is CASSEFDGEAFF. CDR3 in DNA: TGTGCCAGCAGTGAATTCGATGGCGAAGCTTTCTTT.

This sequence joins TRBV9 and TRBJ1-2; TRBD1 matches 8 bases. Looked up from germline, CDR1 is SGDLS and CDR2 is YYNGEE. Losses at the gene ends were 3 bases for V and 3 bases for J; bases not matched to a gene: 4. The CDR3 is made up of 14 amino acids. The CDR3 region has the DNA TGTGCCAGCAGCGGGACAGGGTCTCACTATGGCTACACCTTC. Translating it yields CASSGTGSHYGYTF.

The chain recombines TRBV6-5 with TRBJ1-2; D is uncertain. Germline V gene lookup returns CDR1 MNHEY and CDR2 SVGAGI. CDR3 length equals 13 residues. Trimming removed 7 bases from V and 2 bases from J, with 11 bases in between. CDR3 loop: CASTARPNYGYTF. CDR3 bases: TGTGCCAGCACTGCCAGGCCCAACTATGGCTACACCTTC.

The V call is TRBV9, the J call TRBJ2-1; 9 bases fit TRBD2. With 3 bases clipped from V and 5 bases from J, the junction kept 9 bases outside the gene matches. Germline values: CDR1 SGDLS, CDR2 YYNGEE. This CDR3 comprises 16 residues. CDR3 sequence (DNA): TGTGCCAGCAGCGAACCACCGGGACTAGCTGACAATGAGCAGTTCTTC. Residues: CASSEPPGLADNEQFF.

This rearrangement joins TRBV5-1 to TRBJ1-4, with 7 nucleotides matching TRBD1. Per germline, CDR1 SGHRS and CDR2 YFSETQ. The junction had 2 bases not matched to a gene; V was cut back by 2 bases and J by 4 bases. The CDR3 covers 14 residues. CDR3 sequence: CASSFGTVNEKLFF. Written as DNA, the CDR3 is TGCGCCAGCAGCTTCGGGACAGTTAATGAAAAACTGTTTTTT.

The chain uses TRBV28 and TRBJ2-3; 8 bases map to TRBD1. Trimming at V came to 7 bases and at J to 0 bases, leaving 6 bases not matched to a gene. In germline, CDR1 is MDHEN, CDR2 SYDVKM. CDR3 length: 15 residues. CDR3: CASTKDRVSTDTQYF. The CDR3 DNA reads TGTGCCAGCACAAAGGACAGGGTTAGCACAGATACGCAGTATTTT.

The chain is built from TRBV2 and TRBJ2-3; 13 bases line up with TRBD2. The germline V gene has CDR1 SNHLY and CDR2 FYNNEI. V was clipped by 3 bases and J by 2 bases; unmatched bases: 11. The CDR3 is 19 residues long. The CDR3: CASSDGLAGVWVDTDTQYF. The CDR3, as DNA: TGTGCCAGCAGTGATGGACTAGCGGGAGTGTGGGTGGACACAGATACGCAGTATTTT.

The rearrangement links TRBV5-1 to TRBJ1-3, with D possibly being TRBD1 (6 bases). V was clipped by 0 bases and J by 4 bases, with 14 bases between them. Germline V gene lookup returns CDR1 SGHRS and CDR2 YFSETQ. The CDR3 extends over 16 amino acids. The CDR3 DNA reads as TGCGCCAGCAGCTTGGTTGTCCAGGGGACAGGAAACACCATATATTTT. This translates into CASSLVVQGTGNTIYF.

The CDR3 sequence: CASSPKGSNQPQHF. The DNA for the CDR3 is TGTGCCAGCAGCCCAAAGGGTAGCAATCAGCCCCAGCATTTT. This chain joins TRBV7-9 and TRBJ1-5; D gene unclear. The CDR3 contains 14 residues. Trimming shortened V by 5 bases and J by 0 bases, and 8 bases separated the two germline ends. Per the germline V gene, CDR1 is SEHNR and CDR2 is FQNEAQ (reference sequence).

The chain has TRBV10-3 and TRBJ2-7, with D possibly being TRBD1 or TRBD2 (7 bases each). The germline gives CDR1 ENHRY, CDR2 SYGVKD. The CDR3 sequence is 13 residues long. V was pared by 2 bases and J by 6 bases, with 11 bases between. CDR3 nucleotides: TGTGCCATCAGTGAGGGCAGGGGGGGCGAGCAGTACTTC. Translated, it gives CAISEGRGGEQYF.

The genes are TRBV6-5 and TRBJ2-7, with D perhaps matching TRBD2 (7 bases). Germline loops: CDR1 MNHEY, CDR2 SVGAGI. CDR3 size: 15 residues. Trimming cost V 7 bases and J 5 bases, with 21 bases left between them. CDR3 bases: TGTGCCAGCACCAGGGGAGGGCAGGGTGGCAACGAGCAGTACTTC. Translation: CASTRGGQGGNEQYF.

The chain recombines TRBV28 with TRBJ2-7, with D hard to call. V dropped 4 bases and J dropped 2 bases, with 6 bases sitting between them. There are 12 residues in the CDR3. From germline, CDR1 is MDHEN and CDR2 SYDVKM. The CDR3 here is CASSSGAYEQYF. In DNA form, the CDR3 reads TGTGCCAGCAGTTCTGGGGCCTACGAGCAGTACTTC.

This chain links TRBV7-9 with TRBJ1-6, with D possibly being TRBD1 (6 bases). V lost 6 bases, J lost 7 bases, and 16 bases lay in between. Germline V gene sequence: CDR1 SEHNR, CDR2 FQNEAQ (reference sequence). This CDR3 contains 15 residues. CDR3 DNA sequence: TGTGCCAGCAGTCCAAGGGGGTCTGAGAATTCACCCCTCCACTTT. Protein product: CASSPRGSENSPLHF. Filled out from reference TRBV7-9 and TRBJ1-6, the complete variable domain reads DTGVSQNPRHKITKRGQNVTFRCDPISEHNRLYWYRQTLGQGPEFLTYFQNEAQLEKSRLLSDRFSAERPKGSFSTLEIQRTEQGDSAMYLCASSPRGSENSPLHFGNGTRLTVT.

The chain links TRBV7-9 to TRBJ1-3, with D possibly TRBD1 on 6 matching bases. The V gene's germline CDR1 is SEHNR and CDR2 FQNEAQ (reference sequence). V was clipped by 5 bases and J by 0 bases, with 17 bases between them. This CDR3 contains 17 residues. CDR3 loop: CASSAEGGMASGNTIYF. The CDR3 DNA follows: TGTGCCAGCAGCGCCGAAGGGGGAATGGCCTCTGGAAACACCATATATTTT.

This chain links TRBV7-3 with TRBJ2-5; a possible D gene is TRBD2 (5 bases). Germline V CDR1 and CDR2: SGHTA, FQGTGA. The V and J ends lost 2 bases and 5 bases respectively, with 15 bases between them. This CDR3 comprises 15 residues. The CDR3 here is CASSLQYGVKETQYF. The CDR3 DNA is TGTGCCAGCAGCTTACAATACGGGGTGAAGGAGACCCAGTACTTC.

The rearrangement joins TRBV10-3 to TRBJ2-3, with TRBD1 as a possible D gene (6 bases). Trimming shortened V by 3 bases and J by 3 bases, and 13 bases separated the two germline ends. Germline lookup yields CDR1 ENHRY and CDR2 SYGVKD. The length of the CDR3 is 15 residues. The CDR3 DNA follows: TGTGCCATCAGTGAAAGAGGGCAGGGGACAGATACGCAGTATTTT. Translating it yields CAISERGQGTDTQYF.

The chain employs TRBV7-2 and TRBJ2-3; 7 bases align to TRBD2. Germline V CDR1 and CDR2: SGHTA, FQGNSA. J gave up 4 bases and V 6 bases, and 4 bases lay outside the gene matches. The CDR3 runs to 13 residues. CDR3 nucleotides: TGTGCCAGCAGAGGGCTAGCGGCAGATACGCAGTATTTT. Encoded protein: CASRGLAADTQYF.

The rearrangement links TRBV11-3 to TRBJ2-1; perhaps TRBD2 as D (5 bases). The V end lost 1 base, the J end lost 0 bases, and 7 bases lay between the germline ends. The CDR3 is 15 residues long. Germline loops: CDR1 SGHNT, CDR2 YENEEA. The CDR3 sequence is CASSLGAGSYNEQFF. CDR3 coding DNA: TGTGCCAGCAGCTTAGGGGCGGGCTCCTACAATGAGCAGTTCTTC. Complete variable domain (other parts from reference TRBV11-3 and TRBJ2-1): EAGVVQSPRYKIIEKKQPVAFWCNPISGHNTLYWYLQNLGQGPELLIRYENEEAVDDSQLPKDRFSAERLKGVDSTLKIQPAELGDSAVYLCASSLGAGSYNEQFFGPGTRLTVL.

CDR3 bases: TGTGCCAGCAGCTCCCCGACTAGCCGTCGGGAGACCCAGTACTTC. Amino acid sequence: CASSSPTSRRETQYF. The rearrangement links TRBV7-2 to TRBJ2-5; 7 nucleotides agree with TRBD2. The CDR3 loop spans 15 amino acids. Germline V gene lookup returns CDR1 SGHTA and CDR2 FQGNSA. Losses at the gene ends were 4 bases for V and 5 bases for J; bases not matched to a gene: 10.